These T cell receptor beta chains were read from a single sample in a study of T cells in Graves' hyperthyroidism and ophthalmopathy. TCRdb used MiXCR to reprocess the multiplex PCR reads, holding one entry per CDR3 protein. The sample has some 580,000 distinct CDR3 sequences, around 15% seen once. The sample consisted of blood. These receptors originate from a woman aged 40 to 55 with Graves' ophthalmopathy. Both conserved end residues are trimmed from each CDR3. The order of the fields is CDR3 length, V gene, CDR3 protein.

CDR3 length: 14
V gene: TRBV6-2/TRBV6-3
CDR3 protein: ASSVTFPGASSEQF

CDR3 length: 15
V gene: TRBV7-9
CDR3 protein: ASSPRTSGIFYNEQF

CDR3 length: 11
V gene: TRBV10-2
CDR3 protein: ASSESLVASKH

CDR3 length: 13
V gene: TRBV20-1
CDR3 protein: SATPRTGSGYEQY

CDR3 length: 11
V gene: TRBV20-1
CDR3 protein: SARVTYGQPQH

CDR3 length: 13
V gene: TRBV24-1
CDR3 protein: ATSDSGTGGYEQY

CDR3 length: 16
V gene: TRBV5-6
CDR3 protein: ASSLARGSGFSTDTQY

CDR3 length: 13
V gene: TRBV7-2
CDR3 protein: ASSFRPFSYNEQF

CDR3 length: 13
V gene: TRBV10-3
CDR3 protein: AISDNRQMNTEAF

CDR3 length: 12
V gene: TRBV28
CDR3 protein: ASRAGLSNSPLH

CDR3 length: 13
V gene: TRBV27
CDR3 protein: ASSSRGGGTDTQY

CDR3 length: 11
V gene: TRBV30
CDR3 protein: AWSSWTDWTIY

CDR3 length: 12
V gene: TRBV2
CDR3 protein: ASSSQGPNYGYT

CDR3 length: 13
V gene: TRBV20-1
CDR3 protein: SARETGQRNQPQH

CDR3 length: 15
V gene: TRBV5-1
CDR3 protein: ASNNPTRRDTNNEQF

CDR3 length: 11
V gene: TRBV11-2
CDR3 protein: ASSPRTVGELF

CDR3 length: 11
V gene: TRBV30
CDR3 protein: AWSSRGDTEAF

CDR3 length: 11
V gene: TRBV7-9
CDR3 protein: ATLKGGVNEQF

CDR3 length: 10
V gene: TRBV6-4
CDR3 protein: ASSAGINEQF